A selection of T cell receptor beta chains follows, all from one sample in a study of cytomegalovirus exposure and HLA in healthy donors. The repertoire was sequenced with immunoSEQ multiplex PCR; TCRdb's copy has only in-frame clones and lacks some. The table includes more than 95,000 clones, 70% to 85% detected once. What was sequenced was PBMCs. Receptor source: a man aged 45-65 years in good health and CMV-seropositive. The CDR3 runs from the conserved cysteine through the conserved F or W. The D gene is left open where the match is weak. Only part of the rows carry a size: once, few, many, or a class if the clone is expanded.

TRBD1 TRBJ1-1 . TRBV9 CASSVGTGDTEAFF TGTGCCAGCAGCGTAGGGACAGGGGACACTGAAGCTTTCTTT
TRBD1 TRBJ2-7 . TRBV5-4 CASSLVDRGLSEQYF TGTGCCAGCAGCTTGGTGGACAGGGGTCTTTCCGAGCAGTACTTC
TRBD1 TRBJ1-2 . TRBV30 CAWTEQGAKGYTF TGTGCCTGGACGGAACAGGGGGCGAAAGGCTACACCTTC
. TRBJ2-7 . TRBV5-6 CASSSGYRANEQYF TGTGCCAGCAGCTCTGGATACAGGGCTAACGAGCAGTACTTC
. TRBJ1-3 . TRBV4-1 CASSQDVGGRSGNTIYF TGCGCCAGCAGCCAAGATGTTGGAGGGAGGTCTGGAAACACCATATATTTT
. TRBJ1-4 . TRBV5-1 CASSLGGNTNEKLFF TGCGCCAGCAGCTTGGGCGGGAATACTAATGAAAAACTGTTTTTT
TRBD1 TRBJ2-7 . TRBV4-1 CASSQETGGYEQYF TGCGCCAGCAGCCAAGAAACAGGGGGGTACGAGCAGTACTTC
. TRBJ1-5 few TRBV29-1 CSVQDSLNQPQHF TGCAGCGTTCAGGACAGTCTCAATCAGCCCCAGCATTTT
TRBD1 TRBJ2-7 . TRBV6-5 CASSYRPGQGTEQYF TGTGCCAGCAGTTACCGTCCGGGACAGGGAACCGAGCAGTACTTC
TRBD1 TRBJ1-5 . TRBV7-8 CASSLDRANQPQHF TGTGCCAGCAGCTTGGACAGGGCGAACCAGCCCCAGCATTTT
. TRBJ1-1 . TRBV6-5 CASSDTSPVGAFF TGTGCCAGCAGTGACACATCCCCAGTAGGAGCTTTCTTT
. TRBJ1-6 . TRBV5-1 CASTNGGVKNSPLHF TGCGCCAGCACCAACGGCGGGGTGAAAAATTCACCCCTCCACTTT
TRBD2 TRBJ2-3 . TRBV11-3 CASSPGLAGLTDTQYF TGTGCCAGCAGCCCGGGACTAGCGGGGCTCACAGATACGCAGTATTTT
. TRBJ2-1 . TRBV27 CASSLSWLGDNEQFF TGTGCCAGCAGTTTATCGTGGTTAGGGGACAATGAGCAGTTCTTC
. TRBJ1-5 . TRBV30 CAWSVTGPSNQPQHF TGTGCCTGGAGTGTAACAGGGCCGAGCAATCAGCCCCAGCATTTT
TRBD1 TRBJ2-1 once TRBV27 CASSSPGQGGGNEQFF TGTGCCAGCAGTTCCCCCGGACAGGGGGGTGGGAATGAGCAGTTCTTC
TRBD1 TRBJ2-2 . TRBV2 CASSRKGAHTGELFF TGTGCCAGCAGTCGTAAGGGGGCGCACACCGGGGAGCTGTTTTTT
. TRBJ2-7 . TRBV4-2 CASSQDRETPYEQYF TGTGCCAGCAGCCAAGACCGGGAGACCCCCTACGAGCAGTACTTC
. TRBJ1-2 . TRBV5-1 CASSLDGLTLYGYTF TGCGCCAGCAGCTTGGACGGACTCACGCTCTATGGCTACACCTTC
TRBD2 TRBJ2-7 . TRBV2 CASSARGAGGLSSYEQYF TGTGCCAGCAGCGCCAGAGGAGCGGGGGGCCTAAGCTCCTACGAGCAGTACTTC
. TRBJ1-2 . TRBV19 CASSIEQGYGYTF TGTGCCAGTAGTATAGAACAGGGCTATGGCTACACCTTC
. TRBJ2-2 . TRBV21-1 CASSMIGTGNTGELFF TGTGCCAGCAGCATGATCGGGACAGGGAACACCGGGGAGCTGTTTTTT
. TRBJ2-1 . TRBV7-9 CASSLGFLAHEQFF TGTGCCAGCAGCTTAGGATTTCTAGCCCATGAGCAGTTCTTC
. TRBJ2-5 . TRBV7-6 CASSFTQGPGKQYF TGTGCCAGCAGCTTCACCCAGGGCCCTGGAAAGCAGTACTTC
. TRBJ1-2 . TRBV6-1 CASSEGSWEAGYTF TGTGCCAGCAGTGAAGGTAGCTGGGAGGCTGGCTACACCTTC
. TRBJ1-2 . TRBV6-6 CASSYSSDSVSYGYTF TGTGCCAGCAGTTACAGTTCAGACAGTGTTAGCTATGGCTACACCTTC
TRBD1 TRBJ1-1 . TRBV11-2 CASSFNPGQGYTEAFF TGTGCCAGCAGCTTCAACCCGGGACAGGGATACACTGAAGCTTTCTTT
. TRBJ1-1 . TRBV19 CASSIIVRQATMNTEAFF TGTGCCAGTAGTATAATTGTACGACAGGCGACGATGAACACTGAAGCTTTCTTT
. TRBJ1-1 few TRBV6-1 CASSDMAGATEAFF TGTGCCAGCAGTGATATGGCAGGGGCCACTGAAGCTTTCTTT
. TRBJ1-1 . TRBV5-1 CASSPDHNRVSEAFF TGCGCCAGCAGCCCGGACCATAACAGGGTCAGTGAAGCTTTCTTT
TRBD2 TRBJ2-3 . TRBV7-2 CASSTGLAGDVDTQYF TGTGCCAGCAGCACGGGACTAGCGGGAGATGTAGATACGCAGTATTTT
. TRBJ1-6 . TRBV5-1 CASSWAGTEVNSPLHF TGCGCCAGCAGCTGGGCAGGGACTGAGGTCAATTCACCCCTCCACTTT
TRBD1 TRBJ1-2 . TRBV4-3 CASSQDRRQGNYGYTF TGCGCCAGCAGCCAAGACCGTAGACAGGGGAACTATGGCTACACCTTC
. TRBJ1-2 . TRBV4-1 CASSPGGNYGYTF TGCGCCAGCAGCCCGGGTGGGAACTATGGCTACACCTTC
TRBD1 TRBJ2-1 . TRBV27 CASSLGTEYYNEQFF TGTGCCAGCAGTTTGGGGACAGAATACTACAATGAGCAGTTCTTC
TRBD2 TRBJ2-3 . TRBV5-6 CASSTTGLAGRDTQYF TGTGCCAGCAGCACCACGGGACTAGCGGGGAGAGATACGCAGTATTTT
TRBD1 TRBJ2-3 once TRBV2 CASSEEGRGLGTDTQYF TGTGCCAGCAGTGAAGAGGGCAGGGGGCTTGGCACAGATACGCAGTATTTT
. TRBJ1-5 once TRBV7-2 CASSLGGARGGNQPQHF TGTGCCAGCAGCTTAGGCGGGGCCCGGGGGGGCAATCAGCCCCAGCATTTT
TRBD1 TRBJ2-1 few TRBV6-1 CASSERQGVNNEQFF TGTGCCAGCAGTGAGCGGCAGGGGGTAAACAATGAGCAGTTCTTC
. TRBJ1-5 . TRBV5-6 CASSLAGFPAQHF TGTGCCAGCAGCTTGGCGGGGTTCCCAGCCCAGCATTTT
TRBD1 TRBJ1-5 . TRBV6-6 CASKTGGDNQPQHF TGTGCCAGCAAGACAGGGGGCGACAATCAGCCCCAGCATTTT
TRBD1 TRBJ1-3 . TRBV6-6 CASSFRPGQRGNTIYF TGTGCCAGCAGTTTCCGTCCGGGACAGCGAGGAAACACCATATATTTT
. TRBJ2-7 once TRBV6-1 CASRASVSYEQYF TGTGCCAGCAGGGCTAGCGTCTCCTACGAGCAGTACTTC
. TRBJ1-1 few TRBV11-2 CASSSMGRGTEAFF TGTGCCAGCAGCTCAATGGGGAGAGGCACTGAAGCTTTCTTT
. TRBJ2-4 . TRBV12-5 CASGLAEGGSIQYF TGTGCTAGTGGTTTGGCGGAGGGGGGGAGCATTCAGTACTTC
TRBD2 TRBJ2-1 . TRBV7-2 CASSLGSGSRFGYDEQFF TGTGCCAGCAGCTTGGGGAGCGGGAGTCGTTTCGGATACGATGAGCAGTTCTTC
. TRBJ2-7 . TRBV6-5 CASSLTGGREGEQYF TGTGCCAGCAGTCTGACAGGGGGACGGGAGGGCGAGCAGTACTTC
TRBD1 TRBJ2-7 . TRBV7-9 CASSLVTTGPYEQYF TGTGCCAGCAGCTTAGTAACGACAGGGCCCTACGAGCAGTACTTC